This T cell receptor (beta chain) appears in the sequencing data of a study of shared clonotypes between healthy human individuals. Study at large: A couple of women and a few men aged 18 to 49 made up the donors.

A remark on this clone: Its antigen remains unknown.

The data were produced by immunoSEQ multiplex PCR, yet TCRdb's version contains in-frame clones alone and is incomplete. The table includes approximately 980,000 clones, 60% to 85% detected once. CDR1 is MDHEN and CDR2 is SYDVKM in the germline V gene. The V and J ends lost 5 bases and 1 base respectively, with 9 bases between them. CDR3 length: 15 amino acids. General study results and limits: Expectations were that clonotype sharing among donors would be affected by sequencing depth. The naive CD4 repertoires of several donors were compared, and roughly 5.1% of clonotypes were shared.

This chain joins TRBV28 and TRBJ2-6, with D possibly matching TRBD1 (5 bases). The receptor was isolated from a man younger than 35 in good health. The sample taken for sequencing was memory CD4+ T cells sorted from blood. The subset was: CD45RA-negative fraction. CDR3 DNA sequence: TGTGCCAGCAGTCCCCAGGGTTCTGGGGCCAACGTCCTGACTTTC. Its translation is CASSPQGSGANVLTF.